The next 10 T cell receptor beta chains were all read from a single sample in a study of CD8 T cells in Susac syndrome. RNA was extracted with the RNeasy kit, and a quantity of roughly 0.5 to 1 ug was reverse transcribed using random hexamers. TCRdb passed the immunoSEQ multiplex PCR reads through MiXCR, listing each CDR3 protein once. The table shows a few hundred thousand distinct CDR3 sequences, with around 93% occurring only once. The sequenced material came from CD4+ T cells from PBMCs. The receptors originated from a human donor with multiple sclerosis.

The chain joins TRBV20-1 to TRBJ2-3; D is unclear. The CDR3 length is 13 residues. Deletions cut 0 bases from V and 5 bases from J, with 9 bases between. The germline CDR1 and CDR2 sequences are DFQATT and SNEGSKA (reference sequence). CDR3 residues: CSARDPWGDTQYF. The CDR3 coding sequence is TGCAGTGCTAGAGATCCCTGGGGAGATACGCAGTATTTT.

The chain combines TRBV7-9 with TRBJ2-3; 8 positions agree with TRBD2. This CDR3 contains 15 residues. After removal of 8 bases from V and 4 bases from J, the junction contained 11 bases not matched to a gene. Germline V lookup: CDR1 SEHNR, CDR2 FQNEAQ (reference sequence). The CDR3 region is CASHTGLAYADTQYF. For the CDR3, the DNA is TGTGCCAGCCACACCGGACTAGCTTATGCAGATACGCAGTATTTT.

The rearrangement uses TRBV12-3 or TRBV12-4 and TRBJ2-4; D might be TRBD1 (5 bases). The germline V and J ends were trimmed by 4 bases and 11 bases, with 9 bases remaining between them. The CDR3 loop spans 11 amino acids. The CDR3 reads CASSYGQVQYF. The DNA for the CDR3 is TGTGCCAGCAGTTACGGACAAGTTCAGTACTTC.

This clonotype appeared once. This chain uses TRBV14 with TRBJ1-2; TRBD1 might be the D (5 bases). This CDR3 has 13 residues. Germline-derived CDR1 and CDR2 are SGHDN and FVKESK. The V and J ends lost 5 bases and 8 bases respectively, with 15 bases between them. DNA for the CDR3: TGTGCCAGCAGCTCTCCGGGACTCTGGGGCTACACCTTC. Translated: CASSSPGLWGYTF. The full variable domain, its missing parts supplied by reference TRBV14 and TRBJ1-2, is EAGVTQFPSHSVIEKGQTVTLRCDPISGHDNLYWYRRVMGKEIKFLLHFVKESKQDESGMPNNRFLAERTGGTYSTLKVQPAELEDSGVYFCASSSPGLWGYTFGSGTRLTVV.

The V and J genes are TRBV29-1 and TRBJ2-1, with TRBD2 identical over 9 bases. Germline V lookup: CDR1 SQVTM, CDR2 ANQGSEA. J lost 7 bases, V lost 1 base, and 14 bases had no gene match. The CDR3 sequence is 17 residues long. The CDR3: CSVEGLRGGGARNEQFF. The CDR3 region has the DNA TGCAGCGTTGAAGGACTAAGGGGCGGGGGGGCCCGTAATGAGCAGTTCTTC.

The genes are TRBV29-1 and TRBJ1-1; D is ambiguous. Germline V CDR1 and CDR2: SQVTM, ANQGSEA. Trimming shortened V by 3 bases and J by 4 bases, and 9 bases separated the two germline ends. The length of the CDR3 is 12 residues. The CDR3 reads CSVEGSGTEAFF. The CDR3 DNA reads TGCAGCGTTGAGGGGTCAGGCACTGAAGCTTTCTTT.

The chain uses TRBV2 and TRBJ1-2; 9 bases fit TRBD1. Germline CDR1 SNHLY, CDR2 FYNNEI. The CDR3 consists of 14 residues. After removal of 5 bases from V and 6 bases from J, the junction contained 7 bases not matched to a gene. Here the CDR3 reads CASSPEGTGNGYTF. CDR3 coding DNA: TGTGCCAGCAGTCCGGAGGGGACAGGGAATGGCTACACCTTC.

The sample holds a few counts of this clonotype. V is TRBV27 and J is TRBJ1-1, with TRBD1 identical over 7 bases. With 5 bases clipped from V and 7 bases from J, the junction kept 10 bases outside the gene matches. The CDR3 covers 14 residues. CDR1 and CDR2 from the germline V gene are MNHEY and SMNVEV (reference sequence). The CDR3 DNA follows: TGTGCCAGCAGTCTATGGGGGGGGACAGATGAAGCTTTCTTT. It specifies CASSLWGGTDEAFF.

This chain links TRBV20-1 with TRBJ2-3; D is possibly TRBD1 or TRBD2 (5 bases each). The CDR3 has 14 amino acids. V lost 6 bases to trimming and J lost 4 bases, with 17 bases between them. Germline V CDR1 and CDR2: DFQATT, SNEGSKA (reference sequence). The CDR3 DNA reads as TGCAGTGCCCCCGGGTGGGGGAGACCAGATACGCAGTATTTT. Amino acids: CSAPGWGRPDTQYF.

This chain connects TRBV28 to TRBJ2-1, with D perhaps matching TRBD1 or TRBD2 (6 bases each). This CDR3 region has 14 residues. Trimming took 5 bases from V and 9 from J, leaving 17 bases between them. Germline V gives CDR1 MDHEN, CDR2 SYDVKM. Written as DNA, the CDR3 is TGTGCCAGCAGTCCCCGAGGGGGGCTGAGTGAGCAGTTCTTC. This encodes CASSPRGGLSEQFF.